These 7 T cell receptor beta chains were all obtained from the same sample, sequenced in a study of beta chain features in type 1 diabetes (dated by TCRdb to between 2017 and 2018). The library was obtained by the immunoSEQ multiplex PCR assay. The entire amount of isolated RNA was reverse transcribed using the High Capacity cDNA Reverse Transcription Kit, so the sequenced TCRB transcripts were expressed ones. Here the immuneACCESS table is served through TCRdb, limited to in-frame sequences with V and J called. Missing clones are a known gap in these copies; in checked studies unresolved V genes cover under half, and the rest lacks a known reason. The sample contains about 290,000 clones, about 8% of them found a single time. Together, the top ten hold 1% of the sample. Material for sequencing was central memory CD4+ T cells from blood. These receptors all stem from a woman younger than 35 in good health.

The chain couples TRBV18 to TRBJ2-7; 9 positions match TRBD1. The trim removed 2 bases at V and 4 bases at J, leaving 3 bases unmatched. The CDR3 contains 14 residues. Germline V gene lookup returns CDR1 KGHSH and CDR2 LQKENI. The CDR3: CASSPGTGKYEQYF. CDR3 in DNA: TGTGCCAGCTCACCAGGGACAGGGAAGTACGAGCAGTACTTC.

V usage is TRBV30 and J usage is TRBJ1-5; maybe TRBD1 (5 bases). Trimming stripped 2 bases from V and 9 bases from J, with 14 bases between. Germline lookup yields CDR1 GTSNPN and CDR2 SVGIG (reference sequence). The CDR3 contains 13 residues. In DNA, the CDR3 is TGTGCCTGGAGTCGGCGCAGGGAAGGGCCCCAGCATTTT. Amino acids: CAWSRRREGPQHF.

This clone was seen many times. The chain employs TRBV18 and TRBJ2-1; D is possibly TRBD2 (6 bases). In germline, CDR1 is KGHSH, CDR2 LQKENI. V was clipped by 5 bases and J by 2 bases, with 10 bases between them. This CDR3 spans 14 amino acids. In nucleotides, the CDR3 is TGTGCCAGCTCAGGTGGGGAGGCCTACAATGAGCAGTTCTTC. Encoded protein: CASSGGEAYNEQFF.

The V call is TRBV6-6, the J call TRBJ2-1, with D possibly being TRBD2 (6 bases). This CDR3 has 15 residues. Trimming took off 5 bases at V and 1 base at J, with 12 bases between the two ends. Germline V gene lookup returns CDR1 MNHNY and CDR2 SVGAGI (reference sequence). For the CDR3, the DNA is TGTGCCAGCAGTGATGCGGGACGTTCCTACAATGAGCAGTTCTTC. Translation: CASSDAGRSYNEQFF.

This clone was picked up a small number of times. The V gene is TRBV7-9, the J gene TRBJ2-7; D gene uncertain. This CDR3 spans 13 amino acids. V was shortened by 0 bases and J by 6 bases, with 9 bases between the two germline ends. CDR1 is SEHNR, CDR2 FQNEAQ, per germline (reference sequence). For the CDR3, the DNA is TGTGCCAGCAGCTTAGCCTTTAAGGGCGAGCAGTACTTC. It encodes CASSLAFKGEQYF.

This sequence joins TRBV7-6 and TRBJ2-1; TRBD2 matches at 10 bases. The CDR3 totals 15 residues. Germline CDR1 SGHVS, CDR2 FNYEAQ. V lost 1 base to trimming and J lost 7 bases; unmatched junction nucleotides: 4. In DNA form, the CDR3 reads TGTGCCAGCAGCTTAGAGGGTAGCGGGAGGAATGAGCAGTTCTTC. Protein product: CASSLEGSGRNEQFF.

The genes are TRBV28 and TRBJ1-5; no clear D gene. There are 12 residues in the CDR3. The germline V and J ends were trimmed by 2 bases and 8 bases, with 7 bases remaining between them. In germline, CDR1 is MDHEN, CDR2 SYDVKM. Here the CDR3 DNA reads TGTGCCAGCAGTTTACCGTTTGAGCCCCAGCATTTT. This sequence encodes CASSLPFEPQHF.